This passage covers 20 T cell receptor beta chains from one sample sequenced in a study of CD8+CD57+ T cells in acquired aplastic anemia. The use of genomic DNA as template underpinned the TCR beta VDJ and CDR3 profiling. MiXCR was run by TCRdb on the reads, yielding one entry per CDR3 protein. The profile shows roughly 250,000 distinct CDR3 sequences, 82% of them singletons. Sequenced patients had shown CD8+CD57+ cell expansion by flow cytometry. The material sequenced was sorted CD4+, CD8+, or CD8+CD57+ T cells (not recorded which) from PBMCs. These receptors were collected from a human donor with aplastic anemia.

V usage is TRBV11-2 and J usage is TRBJ1-4; 8 positions match TRBD1. With V trimmed by 4 bases and J by 8 bases, 9 bases remained unmatched. The length of the CDR3 is 15 residues. The germline gives CDR1 SGHAT, CDR2 FQNNGV. DNA for the CDR3: TGTGCCAGCAGCTCCGGACAGGGAAGCAGGGAAAAACTGTTTTTT. It yields the protein CASSSGQGSREKLFF.

The rearrangement joins TRBV5-1 to TRBJ1-6; D might be TRBD1 (5 bases). The CDR3 covers 14 residues. Germline-derived CDR1 and CDR2 are SGHRS and YFSETQ. V lost 4 bases and J lost 12, with 17 bases in between. CDR3 amino acids: CASSPLRDHEPLHF. The CDR3 bases are TGCGCCAGCAGCCCCCTTAGGGACCACGAACCCCTCCACTTT. Combining the CDR3 with reference TRBV5-1 and TRBJ1-6 gives the whole variable domain KAGVTQTPRYLIKTRGQQVTLSCSPISGHRSVSWYQQTPGQGLQFLFEYFSETQRNKGNFPGRFSGRQFSNSRSEMNVSTLELGDSALYLCASSPLRDHEPLHFGNGTRLTVT.

V and J are TRBV11-3 and TRBJ2-2, with D unclear. The CDR3 is made up of 16 amino acids. V lost 0 bases to trimming and J lost 4 bases, with 12 bases between them. Germline V gives CDR1 SGHNT, CDR2 YENEEA. CDR3 nucleotide sequence: TGTGCCAGCAGCTTAGATCTCACAGCAATCACCGGGGAGCTGTTTTTT. Its translation: CASSLDLTAITGELFF.

The genes are TRBV5-4 and TRBJ1-5; maybe TRBD1 (5 bases). This CDR3 contains 13 residues. V was trimmed by 2 bases and J by 10 bases, leaving 13 bases between them. Per germline, CDR1 SGHNT and CDR2 YYREEE (reference sequence). CDR3: CASSFTSGGPQHF. The CDR3 DNA is TGTGCCAGCAGCTTTACTAGCGGGGGACCCCAGCATTTT.

The chain recombines TRBV7-3 with TRBJ2-7; D gene unclear. Germline values: CDR1 SGHTA, CDR2 FQGTGA. The CDR3 has 14 amino acids. Trimming shortened V by 1 base and J by 9 bases, and 16 bases separated the two germline ends. The CDR3 sequence is CASSLNYSGHAQYF. CDR3 sequence (DNA): TGTGCCAGCAGCTTAAACTACAGTGGCCACGCGCAGTACTTC.

The chain carries TRBV11-1 and TRBJ2-1; TRBD2 is a possible D gene (6 bases). The CDR3 consists of 16 residues. Germline CDR1 is SGHAT and CDR2 is FQDESV (reference sequence). Trimming shortened V by 3 bases and J by 5 bases, and 17 bases separated the two germline ends. CDR3: CASSFQRGGVHNEQFF. CDR3 DNA sequence: TGTGCCAGCAGCTTTCAAAGAGGCGGGGTTCACAATGAGCAGTTCTTC.

The chain combines TRBV11-2 with TRBJ2-1; 13 bases align to TRBD2. Per germline, CDR1 SGHAT and CDR2 FQNNGV. This CDR3 region has 16 residues. Germline trimming cut 5 bases from V and 7 bases from J; bases unmatched to any gene: 8. For the CDR3, the DNA is TGTGCCAGCAGCCGAGATGTGACTAGCGGGAGGAATGAGCAGTTCTTC. Its protein is CASSRDVTSGRNEQFF.

The table lists this clonotype with a count of one. An end of the junction does not agree with germline; a read error may underlie this. The CDR3 DNA is TGTGCCAGCAGCTTACGTGACAGGGGCATGGACAATGGGTACACCTTC. This codes for CASSLRDRGMDNGYTF. The chain recombines TRBV7-6 with TRBJ1-2; 8 bases map to TRBD1. This CDR3 has 16 residues. From germline, CDR1 is SGHVS and CDR2 FNYEAQ.

A remark on this clonotype: No conserved phenylalanine or tryptophan is present at the end of the CDR3, so a read error is the likely explanation. The DNA is left out, because the CDR3 cannot be placed on it with certainty; the CDR3 is given as TCRdb lists it. The V gene is TRBV2, the J gene TRBJ1-2; the tabulated D call, TRBD1, remains unverified against the DNA. From its first to its last residue, the CDR3 has 16 amino acids. In germline, CDR1 is SNHLY, CDR2 FYNNEI. The CDR3 protein is CASSTFDRGEQYFDPC.

The gene calls are TRBV9 and TRBJ2-6, with D possibly matching TRBD1 (5 bases). The CDR3 spans 16 residues. Trimming removed 3 bases at V and 15 bases at J, with 25 bases between. The germline gives CDR1 SGDLS, CDR2 YYNGEE. The chain's CDR3 is CASSADSASYNSPLTF. DNA for the CDR3: TGTGCCAGCAGCGCAGACAGCGCCTCCTATAATTCACCCCTGACTTTC.

The J gene is TRBJ2-3, the V gene TRBV14; 8 bases are a match to TRBD2. The trim removed 7 bases at V and 0 bases at J, leaving 9 bases unmatched. The CDR3 is made up of 16 amino acids. Germline V gene data show CDR1 as SGHDN and CDR2 as FVKESK. DNA of the CDR3: TGTGCCAGCAACCCCAGACTAGCGACAAGCACAGATACGCAGTATTTT. Protein product: CASNPRLATSTDTQYF.

This clonotype was observed once. Relative to the germline gene, one junction end is altered; a read error may explain this. This chain connects TRBV19 to TRBJ2-3, with a tentative D call TRBD2 (6 bases). CDR3 length equals 16 residues. Germline CDR1 LNHDA, CDR2 SQIVND (reference sequence). DNA for the CDR3: TGTGCCAGTAGTATTTTGACTAGAGGGACCACAGATACGCAGGATTTT. Amino acids: CASSILTRGTTDTQDF.

For this clonotype: Its ends do not fully match the called genes, so a read error is possible. The chain links TRBV7-6 to TRBJ1-6, with a weak D call TRBD1 (6 bases). CDR1 and CDR2 from the germline V gene are SGHVS and FNYEAQ. CDR3 length: 14 residues. The CDR3 DNA reads as TGTGCCAGCAGCGAACGGACGGGGGGGGGGCCCGGAGGCTTT. Protein product: CASSERTGGGPGGF. Supplemented by reference TRBV7-6 and TRBJ1-6, the full variable domain reads GAGVSQSPRYKVTKRGQDVALRCDPISGHVSLYWYRQALGQGPEFLTYFNYEAQQDKSGLPNDRFSAERPEGSISTLTIQRTEQRDSAMYRCASSERTGGGPGGFGNGTRLTVT.

As regards this clonotype: One end of the junction fails to match germline, which may point to a read error. This rearrangement joins TRBV7-9 to TRBJ1-2; tentatively, D is TRBD1 (5 bases). The germline CDR1 and CDR2 sequences are SEHNR and FQNEAQ (reference sequence). This CDR3 contains 15 residues. In DNA, the CDR3 is TGTGCCAGCACCCCACCGGGGCGGACTAACTATGGATACACCTTC. Amino acid sequence: CASTPPGRTNYGYTF.

The V call is TRBV9, the J call TRBJ1-1; D gene ambiguous. Trimming shortened V by 4 bases and J by 10 bases, and 23 bases separated the two germline ends. The CDR3 is 15 amino acids. CDR1 and CDR2 (germline): SGDLS, YYNGEE. Here the CDR3 DNA reads TGTGCCAGCAGCTTCGATCCGAGAGGGATAGATACAGCTTTCTTT. It encodes CASSFDPRGIDTAFF.

The chain couples TRBV11-3 to TRBJ2-3; no clear D gene. The CDR3 consists of 16 residues. In germline, CDR1 is SGHNT, CDR2 YENEEA. V lost 3 bases to trimming and J lost 2 bases, with 15 bases between them. CDR3 nucleotide sequence: TGTGCCAGCAGCTTTCATCCAGACGATTCCACAGATACGCAGTATTTT. Translation gives CASSFHPDDSTDTQYF. The full variable domain, in which reference TRBV11-3 and TRBJ2-3 provide the parts outside the CDR3, is EAGVVQSPRYKIIEKKQPVAFWCNPISGHNTLYWYLQNLGQGPELLIRYENEEAVDDSQLPKDRFSAERLKGVDSTLKIQPAELGDSAVYLCASSFHPDDSTDTQYFGPGTRLTVL.

This clonotype was seen just once. V is TRBV11-1 and J is TRBJ1-2; D is unresolved. The CDR3 extends over 14 amino acids. CDR1 is SGHAT and CDR2 is FQDESV in the germline V gene (reference sequence). Deletions cut 4 bases from V and 5 bases from J, with 14 bases between. The CDR3 nucleotides read TGTGCCAGCAGCTCATCGTTGAATGATTATGGCTACACCTTC. Its translation: CASSSSLNDYGYTF.

The V and J genes are TRBV7-8 and TRBJ1-1, with unresolved D. The V end was cut by 2 bases, the J end by 13 bases, with 23 bases between. The CDR3 length is 15 residues. Germline CDR1 SGHVS, CDR2 FQNEAQ. DNA for the CDR3: TGTGCCAGCAGCTTATCGGGAGGTCCCGAAGAGCAGTATTTCTTT. This encodes CASSLSGGPEEQYFF.

V usage is TRBV15 and J usage is TRBJ2-7, with D perhaps matching TRBD2 (5 bases). CDR1 and CDR2 (germline): LNHNV, YYDKDF (reference sequence). The CDR3 is made up of 13 amino acids. The CDR3 loop reads CASSRGGAEEPYV. CDR3 DNA: TGTGCCAGCAGCAGAGGAGGCGCGGAGGAGCCGTACGTC.

V usage is TRBV7-8 and J usage is TRBJ2-3, with D tentatively TRBD2 (5 bases). CDR3 size: 13 residues. The ends were cut back, 3 bases at V and 11 bases at J, with 15 bases in the middle. CDR1 and CDR2 (germline): SGHVS, FQNEAQ. CDR3 DNA: TGTGCCAGCAGCTTCGCGGGCAGTCCCAAGCAGTATTTT. The encoded protein is CASSFAGSPKQYF.